This TCR beta chain was captured by sequencing in a study of control samples from healthy donors and cancer patients. This clone was seen only a few times. Assay used: immunoSEQ multiplex PCR; TCRdb lists only in-frame clones, some missing. The data contain 75,000 to 95,000 clones, 70% to 90% of them seen just once; the ten biggest clones take up less than 10%. V was cut by 2 bases and J by 4 bases, with 14 bases left in between. This CDR3 is 15 amino acids long. Germline V gene lookup returns CDR1 MNHEY and CDR2 SVGEGT. The sequencing sample was made of PBMCs. V and J are TRBV6-2 or TRBV6-3 and TRBJ1-2, with a possible D match to TRBD1 (5 bases). This clonotype originated in a woman in her 50s with colorectal cancer. DNA of the CDR3: TGTGCCAGCAGTTACGCCGAGGGGCTAGGCTATGGCTACACCTTC. Protein: CASSYAEGLGYGYTF.